Sequencing of this T cell receptor beta chain was carried out in a study of blood T cell repertoires in COVID-19. Whole-study context: The United States, Italy and Spain supplied acute and convalescent COVID-19 samples. PBMCs, B-cell-depleted T cells, or T cells provided the cDNA or gDNA that made up the material.

Per the study methods: How many nucleated cells were present was estimated from reference gene primer amplification. The protocol was immunoSEQ multiplex PCR, while the TCRdb copy is restricted to in-frame clones and leaves out a portion. V and J calls and clone size are those listed in that table; D and trimming were worked out from the DNA. The table lists a few hundred thousand clones, around 87% of them singletons, with 2% to 2.5% in the top ten. This CDR3 region has 16 residues. V lost 4 bases and J 1 base, leaving 14 bases between the germline ends. Germline V lookup: CDR1 KGHDR, CDR2 SFDVKD. The sample taken for sequencing was peripheral blood. This chain uses TRBV24-1 with TRBJ2-3, with D possibly matching TRBD1 (5 bases). This clonotype was obtained from a woman aged 45-65 years with acute or convalescent COVID-19. The DNA of the CDR3 is TGTGCCACCAGTGACCCCATACAGGCCGGCACAGATACGCAGTATTTT. Amino acid sequence: CATSDPIQAGTDTQYF.